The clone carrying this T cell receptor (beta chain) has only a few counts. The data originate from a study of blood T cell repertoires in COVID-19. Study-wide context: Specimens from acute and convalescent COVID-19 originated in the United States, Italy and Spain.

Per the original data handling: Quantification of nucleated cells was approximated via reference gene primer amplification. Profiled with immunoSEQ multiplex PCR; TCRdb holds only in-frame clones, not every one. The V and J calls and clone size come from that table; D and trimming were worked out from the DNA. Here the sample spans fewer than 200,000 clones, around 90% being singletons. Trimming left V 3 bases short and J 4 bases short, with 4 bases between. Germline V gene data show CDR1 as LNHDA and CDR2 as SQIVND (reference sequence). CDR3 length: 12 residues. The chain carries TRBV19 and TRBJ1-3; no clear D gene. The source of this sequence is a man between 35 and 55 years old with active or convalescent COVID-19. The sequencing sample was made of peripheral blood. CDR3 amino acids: CASSILGNTIYF. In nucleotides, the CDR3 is TGTGCCAGTAGTATTCTGGGAAACACCATATATTTT.